These 7 T cell receptor beta chains were sequenced from one sample in a study of blood T cells in healthy people across ages. Primers used in a second PCR of about 7 to 11 cycles were a sample-barcoded 5' primer and a J-beta primer mix. Each CDR3 protein is one row after TCRdb ran MiXCR on the 5' RACE reads. The sample shows fewer than 1.5 million distinct CDR3 sequences, approximately 42% of them seen only once. Sequencing was done on a sample of blood. These receptors all come from a woman aged 18-35 years in good health.

Concerning this clonotype: The junction and the germline gene differ at one end; a read error may be behind it. The rearrangement uses TRBV10-3 and TRBJ2-7; 11 positions agree with TRBD2. Germline CDR1 is ENHRY and CDR2 is SYGVKD. This CDR3 comprises 17 residues. The CDR3 region is CASATSGGPTTYNERYF. Written as DNA, the CDR3 is TGTGCCTCTGCAACTAGCGGGGGACCAACGACCTACAATGAGCGGTACTTC.

This clonotype was seen many times. This rearrangement joins TRBV19 to TRBJ1-2; weak D call: TRBD1 (6 bases). The V end lost 7 bases, the J end lost 8 bases, and 14 bases lay between the germline ends. The length of the CDR3 is 12 residues. The germline V gene has CDR1 LNHDA and CDR2 SQIVND (reference sequence). The CDR3 DNA is TGTGCCAGTACCGGAGACAGGTACGGCTACACCTTC. It yields the protein CASTGDRYGYTF.

This clonotype has more than one count but fewer than ten. In nucleotides, the CDR3 is TGTGCCAGTAGTATCAAGGGGGGCGTTCAGTACTTC. Amino acids: CASSIKGGVQYF. The chain couples TRBV19 to TRBJ2-7, with D perhaps assigned TRBD1 or TRBD2 (6 bases each). Germline V gene sequence: CDR1 LNHDA, CDR2 SQIVND (reference sequence). This CDR3 has 12 amino acids. Trimming removed 3 bases from V and 10 bases from J, with 13 bases in between.

A word on this clonotype: An end of the junction differs from the germline gene, which may be a read error. J is TRBJ2-3 and V is TRBV20-1, with unresolved D. The CDR3 spans 12 residues. Germline CDR1 and CDR2: DFQATT and SNEGSKA (reference sequence). The CDR3 region has the DNA TGCAGCCGCGGTGGCGGCACATATACGCAGTATTTT. It encodes CSRGGGTYTQYF.

The chain uses TRBV27 and TRBJ1-2; perhaps TRBD1 as D (5 bases). This CDR3 has 14 amino acids. V lost 0 bases, J lost 4 bases, and 9 bases lay in between. Germline CDR1 reads MNHEY; CDR2 reads SMNVEV (reference sequence). The CDR3 sequence: CASSLSSGTYGYTF. Here the CDR3 DNA reads TGTGCCAGCAGTTTATCGTCAGGGACCTATGGCTACACCTTC.

The chain has TRBV29-1 and TRBJ2-1; D may be TRBD1 or TRBD2 (5 bases each). V was cut by 5 bases and J by 6 bases, with 14 bases left in between. Per germline, CDR1 SQVTM and CDR2 ANQGSEA. The CDR3 extends over 13 amino acids. CDR3 protein: CSVRFGAGNEQFF. The CDR3 DNA reads as TGCAGCGTTAGATTCGGGGCAGGCAATGAGCAGTTCTTC.

This clonotype was counted between two and nine times. The genes are TRBV28 and TRBJ2-7; D may be TRBD1 (8 bases). The CDR3 totals 16 residues. The V gene lost 8 bases and the J gene lost 3 bases, with 23 bases spanning the gap. CDR1 is MDHEN, CDR2 SYDVKM, per germline. This CDR3 is CASRGVYTGGDYEQYF. DNA for the CDR3: TGTGCCAGCCGGGGGGTTTACACAGGGGGTGACTACGAGCAGTACTTC.